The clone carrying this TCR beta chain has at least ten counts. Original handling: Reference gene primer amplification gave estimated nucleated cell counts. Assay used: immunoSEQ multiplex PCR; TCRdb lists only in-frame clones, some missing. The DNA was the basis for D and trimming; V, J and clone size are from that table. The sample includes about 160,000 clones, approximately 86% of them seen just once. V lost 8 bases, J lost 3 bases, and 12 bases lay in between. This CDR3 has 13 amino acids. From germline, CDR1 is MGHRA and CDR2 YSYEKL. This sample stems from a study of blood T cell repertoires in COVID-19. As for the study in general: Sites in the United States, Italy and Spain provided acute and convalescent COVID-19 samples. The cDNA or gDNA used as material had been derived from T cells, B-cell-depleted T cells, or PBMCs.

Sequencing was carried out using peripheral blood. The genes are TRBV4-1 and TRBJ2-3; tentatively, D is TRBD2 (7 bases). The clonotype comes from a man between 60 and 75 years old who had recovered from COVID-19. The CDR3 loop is CASEGGVTDTQYF. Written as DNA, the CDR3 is TGCGCCAGCGAGGGGGGGGTAACAGATACGCAGTATTTT.